Sequencing of this TCR beta chain was carried out in a study of cytomegalovirus exposure and HLA in healthy donors (dated 2017 in TCRdb). About the full investigation: An earlier analysis of about 560 of the donors reported approximately 300 Gb of sequence data and around 100 million unique TCR beta sequences obtained from approximately 180 million T cells. An early release that covered some 640 HLA-typed donors contained approximately 320 gigabases of sequencing data and 65 million to 100 million unique TCR sequences. Of the roughly 400 genotyped donors, about 80% fell in the genetic ancestry cluster associated with self-reported Caucasian donors. The aim of the study was to test whether cataloging public T cell receptors could identify signatures of past pathogen exposure. The study used immunosequencing to profile the T cell repertoires of 600 to 850 subjects and linked those repertoires to cytomegalovirus serostatus. In addition to the first cohort of 650 to 750 subjects, a separate validation cohort of 120 different subjects was used. To predict cytomegalovirus infection status, the study brought together high-throughput TCR immunosequencing, statistical association of individual TCRs with disease status, and machine learning. In a later analysis, previously published TCR beta repertoires from 670 or so donors were re-analyzed and high-resolution HLA genotyping was added so that TCR occurrence patterns could be studied. In the later analysis, no new phenotypic data were used to find candidate immune exposures; instead, reliance was placed on TCR beta sequences and their occurrence across donors. To decide whether each TCR beta V gene segment behaved as functional or pseudogenic, an earlier analysis of approximately 600 of the donors relied on high-throughput TCR beta sequencing. Donor age, sex, ethnicity and CMV serostatus were collected together with the repertoire data. A later genetic analysis used genome-wide SNP genotypes for about 65% of the roughly 670 donors, treating that subset as a discovery cohort. Every repertoire in the discovery cohort had been generated on one and the same sequencing platform. HLA typing covered class I and class II loci at four-digit resolution. The number of donors typed differed by locus, with 629-630 for A, B, C, DRB1 and DQB1, approximately 500 for DQA1, 600 to 610 for DPA1, and some 440 for DPB1. Roughly five DR-DQ haplotypes were handled as single units for association and clustering because linkage in the cohort was strong. Among a few hundred genotyped donors of the cohort, an average of approximately 240,000 unique TCR beta nucleotide sequences were sequenced per donor, around 20% of them non-productive.

V and J are truncated by 5 bases and 4 bases respectively, leaving an intervening sequence of 14 bases. CDR1 and CDR2, per the germline V gene, are MNHEY and SVGAGI. The CDR3 goes from the cysteine to the phenylalanine over 14 residues. Only the CDR3 DNA is retained, 42 bases long and in frame from the first base. In total, 630 or so healthy bone marrow donors made up the cohort. At the time of sampling, all cohort members were nominally healthy, though unrecorded immune exposures were likely present. The donor tested CMV seronegative and was one of the 352 seronegative cohort members. A peripheral blood sample was collected from each donor, and TCR beta sequencing was performed on peripheral blood mononuclear cells. Genomic DNA was extracted from the blood cell samples with the Qiagen DNeasy Blood Extraction Kit. Receptor amplification or capture employed the immunoSEQ multiplex PCR assay. For the multiplex PCR, a mixture combining 60 forward primers for TCR Vbeta segments and 13 reverse primers for TCR Jbeta segments was used. The CDR3 region of rearranged TCR beta genes was amplified from genomic DNA with a multiplex PCR assay. The amplified TCR beta libraries were sequenced on the Illumina HiSeq System as 87-base-pair reads. The source study handled its data this way. A later analysis tallied around 87 million unique TCR beta chains across the 640 or so repertoires, and approximately 11 million of those chains were shared by two or more donors. To remove PCR and sequencing errors, raw reads were error-corrected and collapsed into unique sequences using a nearest-neighbor algorithm that merged closely related sequences. CDR3 sequences were aligned to IMGT reference sequences to assign V, D and J gene segments. For a sequence to be retained, a match of at least six nucleotides to both a V gene segment and a J gene segment was required. A rearrangement counted as productive if the CDR3 had no stop codons and remained in frame with V and J, and every other rearrangement counted as non-productive. CDR3 was defined according to IMGT convention as the region running from the second conserved V-encoded cysteine to the conserved J-encoded phenylalanine. Sequences without an unambiguous match to a single V gene segment were excluded from the earlier analysis of several hundred of the donors. An earlier analysis of 587 of the donors called V segments functional above 56.7% productive rearrangements and segregating when the between-donor standard deviation exceeded 5%. A statistical classification framework was built for diagnosing cytomegalovirus status from the catalog of TCR beta chain sequences. V and J gene assignment, in a later analysis, came from comparing TCR nucleotide sequences with IMGT/GENE-DB human TR gene sequences. The TCRdist pipeline was used in a later analysis to assign CDR3 sequences and most-parsimonious VDJ recombination scenarios. In a later analysis, every TCR beta chain was defined by the combination of its CDR3 amino acid sequence and its V-gene family, and reads without a unique V-gene family were dropped. In a later analysis, 450 to 600 highly shared, low-generation-probability nucleotide sequences were removed to address suspected cross-contamination and a sequencing artifact. For each public chain, a later analysis derived a clonal expansion index from normalized ranks of inferred template counts within each repertoire. A later analysis computed generation probabilities with a VDJ recombination model fitted to out-of-frame rearrangements, and checked the results against IGoR. A later analysis scored TCR-TCR, TCR-HLA and TCR-CMV co-occurrence with hypergeometric tests, applying a repertoire-size bias correction to TCR pairs. False discovery rates were estimated in a later analysis by permuting HLA or CMV assignments 20 times. In a later analysis, co-occurring TCRs were grouped using DBSCAN, and TCRdist sequence similarity was added for clustering within HLA-allele-positive subsets. Repertoires with fewer than 30,000 or more than 120,000 public chains were left out of co-occurrence clustering, as were five repertoires with anomalous nucleotide sharing. The source is immuneACCESS, and TCRdb retained only in-frame sequences with V and J called. Part of the clones is not carried over; for the studies checked, unresolved V genes explain less than half of this, and the remainder is unexplained. The V and J calls and clone size come from that table; D and trimming were worked out from the DNA. For this sample there are some 54,000 clones; approximately 70% appear just once. The ten top clones hold approximately 2.7% of the sample.

What the study reported, not specific to this receptor: The sequencing pipeline was judged likely to have produced a cluster of highly shared sequence variants as a technical artifact. A further reported finding was that TCR beta sequences accurately predicted the HLA-A and HLA-B alleles for most subjects in the first cohort. According to a later analysis, parvovirus B19, influenza, CMV and Epstein-Barr virus appeared linked to several top co-occurrence clusters. Presence/absence analyses assumed roughly uniform sequencing depth across donors, an assumption that may not hold. Because some donors lacked HLA typing at each locus, the association tests relied only on the typed subset. For the cohort, immune exposure information was limited to CMV serostatus. In a later analysis, HLA-associated TCR beta chains showed more clonal expansion and lower generation probabilities than non-associated chains that were equally common. A later analysis associated about 16,000 TCR beta sequences with specific HLA alleles at a false discovery rate of 0.05. According to the authors, the approach could potentially be generalized to other disease states and immunological phenotypes. The cohort was sequenced for TCR beta chains only, and without alpha or paired-chain data the features that could be detected were limited. Most TCR sequences were observed very rarely across donors, whereas some public TCRs were present in many individuals. In a later genetic analysis, a missense DCLRE1C variant was associated with V-gene and J-gene trimming of TCR beta chains, and the association was replicated in an independent cohort. In vitro tests confirmed that three of the cytomegalovirus-associated TCR beta chains recognize cytomegalovirus antigens. Some IMGT-functional V segments, including TRBV6-2 and TRBV6-3, could not be told apart with the 87-base-pair reads, so those segments were excluded. In a later analysis, most CMV-associated TCR beta chains were found to appear HLA-restricted, with HLA associations seemingly driven largely by CMV exposure. A later analysis found that TCR association rates varied across HLA loci, with DRB1 alleles showing the most associated TCRs and HLA-C alleles the fewest. In the study, approximately 160 TCR beta chains were listed as associated with cytomegalovirus. In an earlier analysis of more than 500 of the donors, most TCR beta V segments appeared in productive rearrangements about 87% or about 30% of the time, broadly matching IMGT annotations. Cytomegalovirus status was reported to be diagnosed by the classifier with high specificity and sensitivity in both the original and validation cohorts. When HLA alleles, especially DR and DQ, strongly co-occurred, attributing TCR associations to individual alleles was difficult. Because counts were too low, some 16 rarely observed V segments, including chromosome 9 orphons, were excluded from the earlier analysis of about 500 of the donors. According to a later genetic analysis, donors in an Asian-associated ancestry cluster had fewer N-insertions in productive TCRs than the approximately 710-donor mean. Linkage disequilibrium might explain the correlated functional status among segregating V segments, but an unknown experimental factor could not be excluded.

This clone showed up just once. It has no known antigen specificity. Base qualities are not provided; no much larger clone lies one nucleotide away. This chain is built from TRBV6-5 and TRBJ1-2; the D segment cannot be called with confidence. The sequenced material came from PBMCs. The TCR comes from a man aged 18 to 30 in good health and CMV-seronegative. The sequenced DNA: TGTGCCAGCAGTCAATTGGCGGTAGTCTATGGCTACACCTTC. Its coded protein is CASSQLAVVYGYTF.